This T cell receptor (beta chain) derives from a study of monozygotic twins with inflammatory bowel disease. Study results and limitations: Discordant twins had repertoire similarity that did not differ from that of concordant twins, possibly from limited power. It was in IBD patients that TCRbeta diversity (inverse Simpson) was lower than in healthy co-twins. Different T cell subtypes could not be distinguished.

After re-calling the 5' RACE reads, TCRdb lists one entry per CDR3 protein, DNA absent. Its table records hundreds of thousands of distinct CDR3 sequences. The germline V gene has CDR1 SEHNR and CDR2 FQNEAQ (reference sequence). This CDR3 comprises 15 residues. A word on this clonotype: Its antigen remains unidentified.

Sequencing input: blood. This sequence joins TRBV7-9 and TRBJ2-4; TCRdb reports TRBD1, a call that lacks DNA to check it against. The receptor was derived from a human donor with ulcerative colitis or Crohn's disease, or a healthy co-twin of an affected twin (not recorded which). The CDR3 is CASSFGTVAKNIQYF.